These 9 T cell receptor beta chains were sequenced from one sample in a study of OX40 agonist ivuxolimab in advanced cancers. Generated by immunoSEQ multiplex PCR, the TCRdb table keeps only in-frame clones and is missing some. The table lists about 81,000 clones, approximately 79% of them singletons, with around 7% in the top ten. Sequences were derived from CD4+ or CD8+ T cells sorted from blood, sampled in a trial of the OX40 agonist ivuxolimab. The receptor set was obtained from an adult with an advanced solid tumor such as melanoma, head and neck, liver or kidney cancer.

The chain joins TRBV7-9 to TRBJ1-2; D is possibly TRBD1 (5 bases). There are 15 residues in the CDR3. Trimming removed 1 base from V and 4 bases from J, with 13 bases in between. CDR1 and CDR2 from the germline V gene are SEHNR and FQNEAQ (reference sequence). CDR3: CASSLEGRVGYGYTF. In DNA, the CDR3 is TGTGCCAGCAGCTTAGAGGGCAGGGTTGGCTATGGCTACACCTTC.

This clone was detected only once. This chain joins TRBV4-2 and TRBJ1-2; D is uncertain. This CDR3 comprises 18 residues. Germline CDR1 LGHNA, CDR2 YNFKEQ. V dropped 1 base and J dropped 4 bases, with 22 bases sitting between them. DNA of the CDR3: TGTGCCAGCAGCCAAGTAGGCATCGGCGTCATCCATTCCTATGGCTACACCTTC. Protein sequence: CASSQVGIGVIHSYGYTF.

V gene TRBV6-4 combines with J gene TRBJ1-2, with TRBD1 as a possible D gene (5 bases). Per germline, CDR1 MRHNA and CDR2 SNTAGT. This CDR3 has 13 residues. The V and J ends lost 5 bases and 5 bases respectively, with 12 bases between them. The DNA of the CDR3 is TGTGCCAGCAGTTATTCTGGGGCTTATGGCTACACCTTC. As protein: CASSYSGAYGYTF.

The chain is built from TRBV7-2 and TRBJ2-1; D perhaps matches TRBD1 (5 bases). Germline V CDR1 and CDR2: SGHTA, FQGNSA. Trimming removed 3 bases from V and 7 bases from J, with 13 bases in between. The CDR3 sequence is 14 residues long. Here the CDR3 reads CASSLIGVGNEQFF. DNA of the CDR3: TGTGCCAGCAGCTTGATAGGGGTGGGGAATGAGCAGTTCTTC.

The V call is TRBV7-2, the J call TRBJ1-1; maybe TRBD1 (6 bases). The CDR3 has 14 residues. Trimming shortened V by 4 bases and J by 5 bases, and 14 bases separated the two germline ends. CDR1 and CDR2 from the germline V gene are SGHTA and FQGNSA. In nucleotides, the CDR3 is TGTGCCAGCAGCTACCGGGACATGTTGACTGAAGCTTTCTTT. Encoded protein: CASSYRDMLTEAFF.

V usage is TRBV6-1 and J usage is TRBJ2-7; 9 nucleotides line up with TRBD1. Per the germline V gene, CDR1 is MNHNS and CDR2 is SASEGT. The trim removed 5 bases at V and 4 bases at J, leaving 9 bases unmatched. The CDR3 is made up of 15 amino acids. This CDR3 is CASSPRTGGRYEQYV. CDR3 DNA: TGTGCCAGCAGTCCCCGCACAGGGGGCAGGTACGAGCAGTACGTC.

The sample holds one count of this clone. V is TRBV11-2 and J is TRBJ1-6; 7 nucleotides match TRBD1. J lost 7 bases, V lost 6 bases, and 15 bases had no gene match. The CDR3 extends over 17 amino acids. The germline V gene has CDR1 SGHAT and CDR2 FQNNGV. This CDR3 is CASSPPPGTEQNSPLHF. The CDR3 nucleotides are TGTGCCAGCAGTCCACCCCCGGGGACAGAACAAAATTCACCCCTCCACTTT.

This clone showed up just once. In DNA form, the CDR3 reads TGTGCCAGTAGTCCTGGGGCCAGAGTCCACTATGGCTACACCTTC. This gives the protein CASSPGARVHYGYTF. This chain uses TRBV19 with TRBJ1-2; D might be TRBD1 (5 bases). The CDR3 has 15 residues. Germline V lookup: CDR1 LNHDA, CDR2 SQIVND (reference sequence). V was cut by 5 bases and J by 3 bases, with 16 bases left in between.

The chain carries TRBV11-2 and TRBJ2-7; 8 bases are a match to TRBD2. The CDR3 has 12 amino acids. Trimming removed 5 bases from V and 3 bases from J; junction bases left unmatched: 0. The V gene's germline CDR1 is SGHAT and CDR2 FQNNGV. Here the CDR3 reads CASSTSGYEQYV. In DNA, the CDR3 is TGTGCCAGCAGCACTAGCGGCTACGAGCAGTACGTC.